The sequence of this TCR beta chain was determined in a study of T-cell reconstitution after alpha-beta-depleted transplantation in children. V lost 4 bases, J lost 7 bases, and 12 bases stayed unmatched. CDR1 is DFQATT, CDR2 SNEGSKA, per germline (reference sequence). The CDR3 runs to 14 residues. This clonotype was counted ten times or more. Unique molecular identifiers were used to barcode this TCRbeta library. MiXCR, applied by TCRdb to the PCR reads, yields one record per CDR3 protein. Among approximately 390,000 distinct CDR3 sequences listed, under 13% were seen once. The sample was PBMCs from the stem cell graft donor, taken from the stem cell graft. The TCR originated in a human donor who donated a stem cell graft to a child with acute myeloid leukemia. The chain combines TRBV20-1 with TRBJ1-2; TRBD1 matches at 7 bases. The CDR3 DNA is TGCAGTGCTACTCGGACAGGCGTCGGAAGTGGCTACACCTTC. The encoded protein is CSATRTGVGSGYTF.